Presented here are 15 T cell receptor beta chains from one specimen sequenced in a study of beta chain features in type 1 diabetes. No cognate antigen is known for these TCRs. The study, taken as a whole, reports: Type 1 diabetes patients showed a moderate but significant shortening of TCRB CDR3s in all four CD4+ subsets.

The whole isolated RNA underwent reverse transcription, so sequencing captured expressed TCRB transcripts. The assay was immunoSEQ multiplex PCR, and TCRdb's table has in-frame clones only and misses some. The top ten hold approximately 1.4% of the sample, which has tens of thousands of clones, approximately 45% seen once. The sequencing input was Tregs from blood. Every receptor here comes from a man younger than 40 with type 1 diabetes.

This clone showed up just once. The V and J genes are TRBV2 and TRBJ2-1, with 7 bases identical to TRBD1. Germline V lookup: CDR1 SNHLY, CDR2 FYNNEI. This CDR3 has 15 amino acids. With V trimmed by 6 bases and J by 4 bases, 9 bases remained unmatched. CDR3 coding DNA: TGTGCCAGCAGGCGCGACAGGGAACGGTACAATGAGCAGTTCTTC. Amino acids: CASRRDRERYNEQFF.

This clone came up a few times. The rearrangement links TRBV5-1 to TRBJ1-6; 8 nucleotides match TRBD1. The CDR3 is 14 residues long. In germline, CDR1 is SGHRS, CDR2 YFSETQ. J was trimmed by 7 bases and V by 4 bases; bases with no gene match: 4. CDR3 protein: CASSNGQGNSPLHF. CDR3 coding DNA: TGCGCCAGCAGCAACGGACAGGGAAATTCACCCCTCCACTTT.

The chain is built from TRBV7-9 and TRBJ2-7, with 8 nucleotides matching TRBD2. Germline assignment: CDR1 SEHNR and CDR2 FQNEAQ (reference sequence). The CDR3 consists of 15 residues. The J segment lost 5 bases and the V segment lost 5 bases, leaving 11 bases of the junction unmatched. CDR3 region: CASSPRGGNPDEQYF. CDR3 coding DNA: TGTGCCAGCAGCCCCCGGGGGGGGAATCCCGACGAGCAGTACTTC.

This clone turned up a few times. CDR3 protein: CASSLQRLSSYNSPLHF. The CDR3 DNA reads TGTGCCAGCAGCTTACAGAGGTTGAGCTCCTATAATTCACCCCTCCACTTT. The chain uses TRBV7-2 and TRBJ1-6; D remains unclear. V shed 2 bases and J shed 0 bases, with 11 bases lying between them. This CDR3 is 17 amino acids long. Germline loops: CDR1 SGHTA, CDR2 FQGNSA.

This clone occurred once. The final CDR3 position lacks the conserved phenylalanine or tryptophan, pointing to a likely read error. The chain links TRBV6-1 to TRBJ2-4, with TRBD1 as a possible D gene (6 bases). The germline CDR1 and CDR2 sequences are MNHNS and SASEGT. V lost 0 bases and J 3 bases, leaving 21 bases between the germline ends. This CDR3 region has 19 residues. CDR3 sequence reads: CASSEAMARGRGYKNIQYL. The CDR3 nucleotides are TGTGCCAGCAGTGAAGCGATGGCACGGGGCAGGGGATACAAAAACATTCAGTACCTC.

The chain recombines TRBV28 with TRBJ2-7; TRBD2 agrees at 8 bases. Germline-derived CDR1 and CDR2 are MDHEN and SYDVKM. V trimming: 8 bases; J trimming: 2 bases; junction bases outside the gene matches: 8. This CDR3 is 14 amino acids long. CDR3 in amino acids: CASVRAGGTYEQYF. CDR3 sequence (DNA): TGTGCCAGCGTTAGGGCGGGAGGTACCTACGAGCAGTACTTC.

This chain uses TRBV6-6 with TRBJ2-7, with TRBD1 matching 7 bases. The CDR3 has 14 amino acids. V gave up 5 bases and J gave up 7 bases; unmatched junction bases: 11. Germline lookup yields CDR1 MNHNY and CDR2 SVGAGI (reference sequence). CDR3 nucleotide sequence: TGTGCCAGCAGTCCCCCGACAGGGATGGGGGAGCAGTACTTC. Amino acids: CASSPPTGMGEQYF.

The chain uses TRBV6-1 and TRBJ1-5; weak D call: TRBD1 (6 bases). The CDR3 extends over 13 amino acids. V lost 2 bases, J lost 7 bases, and 9 bases lay in between. Germline assignment: CDR1 MNHNS and CDR2 SASEGT. The chain's CDR3 is CASSEQGYQPQHF. In DNA, the CDR3 is TGTGCCAGCAGTGAACAGGGGTACCAGCCCCAGCATTTT.

The chain carries TRBV5-5 and TRBJ1-1, with 9 bases fitting TRBD1. The CDR3 loop spans 16 amino acids. Trimming at V came to 4 bases and at J to 11 bases, leaving 18 bases not matched to a gene. The germline CDR1 and CDR2 sequences are SGHKS and YYEKEE (reference sequence). CDR3 nucleotide sequence: TGTGCCAGCAGCCAAAGTCGCACCGGGACAGGGTCTTTGGCTTTCTTT. It translates to CASSQSRTGTGSLAFF.

This clone was recorded a few times. V is TRBV7-9 and J is TRBJ1-1; unclear D gene. Germline V CDR1 and CDR2: SEHNR, FQNEAQ (reference sequence). The CDR3 consists of 10 residues. V dropped 4 bases and J dropped 9 bases, with 6 bases sitting between them. The CDR3 protein is CASSYTQAFF. The CDR3 DNA sequence: TGTGCCAGCAGCTACACACAAGCTTTCTTT.

The chain has TRBV2 and TRBJ1-3; D is possibly TRBD1 (5 bases). This CDR3 is 18 amino acids long. Between the trimmed V and J ends, which lost 5 bases and 0 bases, there was a span of 20 bases. In germline, CDR1 is SNHLY, CDR2 FYNNEI. The DNA for the CDR3 is TGTGCCAGCAGTCCTGACAGCTTCCCCCCCCACTCTGGAAACACCATATATTTT. Translation: CASSPDSFPPHSGNTIYF.

The chain joins TRBV18 to TRBJ2-2; D not certain. Germline lookup yields CDR1 KGHSH and CDR2 LQKENI. CDR3 length equals 15 residues. Trimming removed 8 bases from V and 2 bases from J, with 15 bases in between. CDR3 DNA sequence: TGTGCCAGCACCCCTCTCCAGTCAAACACCGGGGAGCTGTTTTTT. Its protein product is CASTPLQSNTGELFF. The full variable domain, with the rest looked up from reference TRBV18 and TRBJ2-2, is NAGVMQNPRHLVRRRGQEARLRCSPMKGHSHVYWYRQLPEEGLKFMVYLQKENIIDESGMPKERFSAEFPKEGPSILRIQQVVRGDSAAYFCASTPLQSNTGELFFGEGSRLTVL.

This clone was picked up many times. The chain recombines TRBV28 with TRBJ1-1, with a weak D call TRBD1 (5 bases). In germline, CDR1 is MDHEN, CDR2 SYDVKM. Deletions cut 5 bases from V and 11 bases from J, with 12 bases between. The CDR3 runs 11 residues. In nucleotides, the CDR3 is TGTGCCAGCAGTCTCAGGGATGGGGCTTTCTTT. Translation gives CASSLRDGAFF. The complete variable domain, with remaining parts taken from reference TRBV28 and TRBJ1-1, reads DVKVTQSSRYLVKRTGEKVFLECVQDMDHENMFWYRQDPGLGLRLIYFSYDVKMKEKGDIPEGYSVSREKKERFSLILESASTNQTSMYLCASSLRDGAFFGQGTRLTVV.

The rearrangement uses TRBV28 and TRBJ2-6; 10 bases fit TRBD1. The V gene end was trimmed by 4 bases and the J gene end by 0 bases; junction bases not matched to a gene: 3. Germline V gives CDR1 MDHEN, CDR2 SYDVKM. The CDR3 length is 17 residues. In nucleotides, the CDR3 is TGTGCCAGCAGTTCCGGGACAGGGGCCTCTGGGGCCAACGTCCTGACTTTC. Amino acid sequence: CASSSGTGASGANVLTF. The whole variable domain, remainder taken from reference TRBV28 and TRBJ2-6, is DVKVTQSSRYLVKRTGEKVFLECVQDMDHENMFWYRQDPGLGLRLIYFSYDVKMKEKGDIPEGYSVSREKKERFSLILESASTNQTSMYLCASSSGTGASGANVLTFGAGSRLTVL.

This chain uses TRBV5-4 with TRBJ2-2, with D tentatively TRBD1 (5 bases). With 2 bases removed from V and 5 bases from J, the gap between germline ends came to 22 bases. This CDR3 spans 18 amino acids. Germline V gene lookup returns CDR1 SGHNT and CDR2 YYREEE (reference sequence). CDR3: CASSLRIDAGSTTGELFF. In DNA form, the CDR3 reads TGTGCCAGCAGCTTAAGGATCGATGCAGGGTCGACTACCGGGGAGCTGTTTTTT.